Listed below are T cell receptor beta chains from one sample, sequenced in a study of PD-L1 blockade in urothelial cancer. Clones were sequenced by immunoSEQ multiplex PCR, and TCRdb holds only the in-frame ones, with some missing. The table shows 60,000 to 80,000 clones, with approximately 91% occurring only once. The sequenced sample was PBMCs, obtained around atezolizumab (anti-PD-L1) treatment. The source of these receptors is a man in his 60s with urothelial cancer. Each CDR3 is given with its conserved first and last residue. The D gene is left open where the match is weak. Not all rows give a size; the values are once, few, many and, for expanded clones, a class.

J | size | D | V | DNA | CDR3
TRBJ1-4 | - | - | TRBV6-1 | TGTGCCAGCAGTGAGACACAGGTTTCAACTAATGAAAAACTGTTTTTT | CASSETQVSTNEKLFF
TRBJ2-5 | - | TRBD1 | TRBV30 | TGTGCCTGGAGCCCCCGGGACAGGGTATTAGAGACCCAGTACTTC | CAWSPRDRVLETQYF
TRBJ1-2 | - | TRBD1 | TRBV6-5 | TGTGCCAGCAGGCGGGACAGGGATGGATATGGCTACACCTTC | CASRRDRDGYGYTF
TRBJ2-3 | - | - | TRBV28 | TGTGCCAGCACCCTCACAGTGGCAGCTAGCACAGATACGCAGTATTTT | CASTLTVAASTDTQYF
TRBJ2-5 | - | - | TRBV5-4 | TGTGCCAGCAGACTGGCAGGGTCAAGGACAGAGACCCAGTACTTC | CASRLAGSRTETQYF
TRBJ2-2 | - | TRBD2 | TRBV6-4 | TGTGCCAGCAGTGACTCGGGCGGGAGTGGCACCGGGGAGCTGTTTTTT | CASSDSGGSGTGELFF
TRBJ2-2 | - | - | TRBV6-1 | TGTGCCGCGGACGGGACACAGAACACCGGGGAGCTGTTTTTT | CAADGTQNTGELFF
TRBJ1-2 | once | - | TRBV13 | TGTGCCAGCAGTTCCGGGCGGGGGAGAGATGGCTACACCTTC | CASSSGRGRDGYTF
TRBJ2-5 | - | - | TRBV7-9 | TGTGCCAGCAGCAGATACGGTCAAGAGACCCAGTACTTC | CASSRYGQETQYF
TRBJ1-6 | - | - | TRBV5-1 | TGCGCCAGCAGCTTGACACAGCAATCTGGTAATTCACCCCTCCACTTT | CASSLTQQSGNSPLHF
TRBJ2-7 | - | - | TRBV10-3 | TGTGCCATCAGTGCAGACAGATTGGAGCAGTACTTC | CAISADRLEQYF
TRBJ2-4 | - | - | TRBV5-5 | TGTGCCAGCAGCAACCAGGGGATAGCCAAAAACATTCAGTACTTC | CASSNQGIAKNIQYF
TRBJ2-1 | - | TRBD2 | TRBV5-4 | TGTGCCAGCAGGTCCCTAGACGGGGGGAAGCGTGAGCAGTTCTTC | CASRSLDGGKREQFF
TRBJ1-1 | few | TRBD1 | TRBV30 | TGTGCCTGGCGGACAGGGGGCTTCACTGAAGCTTTCTTT | CAWRTGGFTEAFF